This is a list of T cell receptor beta chains from one sample in a study of blood T cell repertoires in COVID-19. Some clones are missing from TCRdb's copy, which holds only in-frame ones; the method was immunoSEQ multiplex PCR. The repertoire holds around 62,000 clones, with approximately 88% as singletons. Sequenced sample: peripheral blood. The source is an older woman with COVID-19, enrolled during active disease. CDR3s include the opening cysteine and the closing phenylalanine or tryptophan. D genes are given only for firm matches. Only some rows state a clone size, as once, few, many or a class for expanded clones.

d_gene	abundance	v_gene	j_gene	CDR3nt	CDR3aa
.	.	TRBV6-6	TRBJ2-5	TGTGCCAGCAGTTACTCGGGGACATCGAAAGAGACCCAGTACTTC	CASSYSGTSKETQYF
.	.	TRBV4-1	TRBJ2-2	TGCGCCAGCAGCCAAGAGGTGGGGCACGGCGGGGAGCTGTTTTTT	CASSQEVGHGGELFF
TRBD1	.	TRBV14	TRBJ1-1	TGTGCCAGCAGCTCGACAGGGGGCGCGGGAGCTTTCTTT	CASSSTGGAGAFF
TRBD1	.	TRBV30	TRBJ1-2	TGTGCCTGGAGCGACAGGGCCTATGGCTACACCTTC	CAWSDRAYGYTF
.	once	TRBV5-4	TRBJ2-5	TGTGCCAGCAGCTTGGTCTGGCAGGAGGGAGAGACCCAGTACTTC	CASSLVWQEGETQYF
.	.	TRBV7-2	TRBJ1-5	TGTGCCAGCAGCTTAGATAAGGGGCAGCCCCAGCATTTT	CASSLDKGQPQHF
.	.	TRBV20-1	TRBJ2-3	TGCAGTGCTAGTAGACGGGAGAGGAGCACAGATACGCAGTATTTT	CSASRRERSTDTQYF
TRBD1	.	TRBV4-2	TRBJ2-5	TGTGCCAGCAGCCAAAACAGGGGTGAAGAGACCCAGTACTTC	CASSQNRGEETQYF
.	.	TRBV9	TRBJ1-6	TGTGCCAGCAGCGGACAGGAACGCCTTTCACCCCTCCACTTT	CASSGQERLSPLHF
.	.	TRBV6-5	TRBJ1-1	TGTGCCAGCAGTCTAGGAAGGGGCACTGAAGCTTTCTTT	CASSLGRGTEAFF
.	.	TRBV28	TRBJ1-3	TGTGCCAGCAGTTCGGCGGGATTAGGGGACTCTGGAAACACCATATATTTT	CASSSAGLGDSGNTIYF
.	.	TRBV28	TRBJ1-4	TGTGCCAGCAGGGGGCTTAATGAAAAACTGTTTTTT	CASRGLNEKLFF
TRBD2	few	TRBV27	TRBJ2-7	TGTGCCACCGGGACTAGCGGCTACGAGCAGTACTTC	CATGTSGYEQYF
TRBD1	.	TRBV28	TRBJ1-2	TGTGCCAGCACCCCAGACAGGGCGAACGGCTACACCTTC	CASTPDRANGYTF
.	.	TRBV5-1	TRBJ1-1	TGCGCCAGCAGCTTGGCGGGAGCTCCTGAAGCTTTCTTT	CASSLAGAPEAFF
.	.	TRBV10-3	TRBJ2-3	TGTGCCATCAGTGAATTCAGGGGGGACACAGATACGCAGTATTTT	CAISEFRGDTDTQYF
TRBD2	.	TRBV3-1/TRBV3-2	TRBJ2-7	TGTGCCAGCAGCCTCCTATCTGGACTAGTGGGAGCTAACGAGCAGTACTTC	CASSLLSGLVGANEQYF
TRBD1	.	TRBV5-4	TRBJ2-7	TGTGCCACCACGGGACAGGGTAACCACGAGCAGTACTTC	CATTGQGNHEQYF
TRBD2	once	TRBV9	TRBJ2-7	TGTGCCAGCAGCGCACTAGCGGGGGGCGCCTACGAGCAGTACTTC	CASSALAGGAYEQYF
.	.	TRBV24-1	TRBJ1-2	TGTGCCACCAGTGACGGGTTTAACTATGGCTACACCTTC	CATSDGFNYGYTF
.	.	TRBV29-1	TRBJ1-1	TGCAGCGTTGATACAGGGTACACTGAAGCTTTCTTT	CSVDTGYTEAFF
TRBD1	.	TRBV19	TRBJ1-4	TGTGCCAGTAGTATAGGGGGACAGAGAAATGAAAAACTGTTTTTT	CASSIGGQRNEKLFF
.	.	TRBV19	TRBJ2-5	TGTGCCAGTAGTGGAGCGGGTATCCAAGAGACCCAGTACTTC	CASSGAGIQETQYF
.	.	TRBV30	TRBJ2-7	TGTGCCTGGCAGGAACTCTCCTACGAGCAGTACTTC	CAWQELSYEQYF
TRBD1	.	TRBV28	TRBJ2-1	TGTGCCAGCAGTACTCCGGGGACAGGGGGCCATGAGCAGTTCTTC	CASSTPGTGGHEQFF
TRBD2	.	TRBV4-1	TRBJ2-2	TGCGCCAGCAGCATCACGCGGGAGGGAGCCGGGGAGCTGTTTTTT	CASSITREGAGELFF
.	.	TRBV19	TRBJ1-6	TGTGCCAGTAGTACGTTGGACAACCTTTTTGCTTCACCCCTCCACTTT	CASSTLDNLFASPLHF
TRBD2	once	TRBV3-1/TRBV3-2	TRBJ2-7	TGTGCCAGCAGCGTAGGACTAGCGGCCTACGAGCAGTACTTC	CASSVGLAAYEQYF
TRBD2	.	TRBV6-5	TRBJ2-1	TGTGCCAGCAGTCGGACTAGCGGGAGAATTCGGGAGCAGTTCTTC	CASSRTSGRIREQFF
.	.	TRBV6-5	TRBJ1-1	TGTGCCAGCATCGACTCCAATCGTATGAACACTGAAGCTTTCTTT	CASIDSNRMNTEAFF
.	.	TRBV6-5	TRBJ2-1	TGTGCCAGCAGTTACTCGAATGCGGGGGAGCAGTTCTTC	CASSYSNAGEQFF
TRBD1	.	TRBV6-5	TRBJ1-2	TGTGCCAGCAGCCCCGGACAGGGCGGCTCCTCCGCCTTC	CASSPGQGGSSAF
.	.	TRBV11-3	TRBJ1-3	TGTGCCAGCAGCGCAACCCGGAGGTCCACCATATATTTT	CASSATRRSTIYF
TRBD1	.	TRBV5-6	TRBJ1-4	TGTGCCAGCAGCTTGATGGGACAGGGGGAAAAACTGTTTTTT	CASSLMGQGEKLFF
.	once	TRBV19	TRBJ1-5	TGTGCCAGTACCACCAGGGTGGCAAGCAATCAGCCCCAGCATTTT	CASTTRVASNQPQHF
TRBD2	.	TRBV19	TRBJ2-1	TGTGCCAGTAGTCCCCTAGCGGGGGGTTCCTACAATGAGCAGTTCTTC	CASSPLAGGSYNEQFF
TRBD1	.	TRBV3-1/TRBV3-2	TRBJ2-1	TGTGCCAGCAGCCTCGGGACAGGATACTACAATGAGCAGTTCTTC	CASSLGTGYYNEQFF
.	.	TRBV7-2	TRBJ1-2	TGTGCCAGCAGCGCCAGGACAGATGGCTACACCTTC	CASSARTDGYTF
TRBD1	few	TRBV7-9	TRBJ2-7	TGTGCCAGCAGCTCCTTGACAGGGTTCGAGCAGTACTTC	CASSSLTGFEQYF
TRBD2	.	TRBV6-2/TRBV6-3	TRBJ2-1	TGTGCCAGCAGCCGCGGATCGTCGACTAGCGGGGGATTCTACAATGAGCAGTTCTTC	CASSRGSSTSGGFYNEQFF
.	.	TRBV5-6	TRBJ1-2	TGTGCCAGCAGCTTTGGTAGGCAGGTCTATGGCTACACCTTC	CASSFGRQVYGYTF
.	.	TRBV19	TRBJ1-4	TGTGCCAGTAGTATCTCGGGGGGCACGACTAATGAAAAACTGTTTTTT	CASSISGGTTNEKLFF
TRBD2	.	TRBV30	TRBJ2-1	TGTGCCTGGAGTAGAGGACTAGCGGGAGTCAATGAGCAGTTCTTC	CAWSRGLAGVNEQFF
.	.	TRBV18	TRBJ2-5	TGTGCCAGCTCACCCCAGGAGACCCAGTACTTC	CASSPQETQYF
.	medium-sized	TRBV7-6	TRBJ2-2	TGTGCCAGCAGCTTAGGGGTACGACTAGGCGACGGGGAGCTGTTTTTT	CASSLGVRLGDGELFF
.	.	TRBV18	TRBJ2-7	TGTGCCAGCTCGCCTTCGACAGGATCCTACGAGCAGTACTTC	CASSPSTGSYEQYF